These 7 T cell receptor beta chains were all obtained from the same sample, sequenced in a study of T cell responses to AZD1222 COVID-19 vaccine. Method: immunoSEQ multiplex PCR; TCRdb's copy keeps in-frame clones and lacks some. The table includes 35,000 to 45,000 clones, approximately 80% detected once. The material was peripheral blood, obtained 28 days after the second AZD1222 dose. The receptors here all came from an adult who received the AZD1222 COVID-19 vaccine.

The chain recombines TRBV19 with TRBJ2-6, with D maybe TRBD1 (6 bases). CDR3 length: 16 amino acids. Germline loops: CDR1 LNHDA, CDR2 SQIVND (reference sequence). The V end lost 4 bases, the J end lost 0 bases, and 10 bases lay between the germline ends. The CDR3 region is CASSKKQGSGANVLTF. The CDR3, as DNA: TGTGCCAGTAGTAAAAAACAGGGCTCTGGGGCCAACGTCCTGACTTTC.

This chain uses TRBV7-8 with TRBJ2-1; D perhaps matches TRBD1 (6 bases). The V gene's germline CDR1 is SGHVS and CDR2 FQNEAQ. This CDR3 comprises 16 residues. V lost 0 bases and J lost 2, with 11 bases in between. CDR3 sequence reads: CASSLAVGGAYNEQFF. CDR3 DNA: TGTGCCAGCAGCTTAGCGGTAGGGGGAGCCTACAATGAGCAGTTCTTC.

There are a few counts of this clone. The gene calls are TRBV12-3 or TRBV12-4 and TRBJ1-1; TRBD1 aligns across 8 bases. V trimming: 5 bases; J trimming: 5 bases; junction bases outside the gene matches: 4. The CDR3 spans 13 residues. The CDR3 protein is CASSRRQGTEAFF. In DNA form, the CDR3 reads TGTGCCAGCAGTCGTCGACAGGGGACTGAAGCTTTCTTT.

In DNA, the CDR3 is TGTGCCAGCAGCTTGGGGTGGAGCTCCTATAATTCACCCCTCCACTTT. Its translation: CASSLGWSSYNSPLHF. This chain joins TRBV5-6 and TRBJ1-6; no clear D. The CDR3 has 16 amino acids. The V gene's germline CDR1 is SGHDT and CDR2 YYEEEE. V lost 0 bases, J lost 0 bases, and 7 bases lay in between.

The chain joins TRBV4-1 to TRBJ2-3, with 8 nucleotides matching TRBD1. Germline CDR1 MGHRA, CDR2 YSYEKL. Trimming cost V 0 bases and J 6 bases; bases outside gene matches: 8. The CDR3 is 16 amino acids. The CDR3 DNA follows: TGCGCCAGCAGCCAAGAAGGTCAGGGGGCTCGGGATACGCAGTATTTT. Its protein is CASSQEGQGARDTQYF.

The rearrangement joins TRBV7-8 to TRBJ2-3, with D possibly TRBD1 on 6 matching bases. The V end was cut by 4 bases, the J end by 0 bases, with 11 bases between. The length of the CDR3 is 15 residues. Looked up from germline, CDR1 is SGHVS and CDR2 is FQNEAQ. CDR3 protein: CASSSQGTSTDTQYF. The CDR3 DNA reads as TGTGCCAGCAGCTCACAGGGTACTAGCACAGATACGCAGTATTTT.

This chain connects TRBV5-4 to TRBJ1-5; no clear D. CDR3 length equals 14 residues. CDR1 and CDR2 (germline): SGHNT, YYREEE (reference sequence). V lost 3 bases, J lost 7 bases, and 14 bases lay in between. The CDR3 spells CASSSRGSGQPQHF. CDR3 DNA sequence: TGTGCCAGCAGCTCTCGGGGATCGGGGCAGCCCCAGCATTTT.